These T cell receptor beta chains were read from a single sample in a study of CD8+CD57+ T cells in acquired aplastic anemia. TCRdb reanalysed the reads using MiXCR and keeps one entry per CDR3 protein. Counted here are 150,000 to 200,000 distinct CDR3 sequences, around 40% occurring once; the ten biggest clones make up 0.8% to 1.1%. The sample comprised sorted CD4+, CD8+, or CD8+CD57+ T cells (not recorded which) from PBMCs. These receptor sequences come from a human donor in good health. CDR3s include the opening cysteine and the closing phenylalanine or tryptophan. Fields, in order: V gene, D gene, J gene, clone size, CDR3 DNA, CDR3 protein. D genes are given only for firm matches. Clone size is shown for a subset of rows, as once, few, many or a class of expanded clone.

V: TRBV28; D: -; J: TRBJ2-7; size: -; DNA: TGTGCCAGCAGTTCGGCGGCGTCCTACGAGCAGTACTTC; CDR3: CASSSAASYEQYF
V: TRBV10-2; D: -; J: TRBJ1-6; size: -; DNA: TGCGCCAGCAGTGAGTATGGGGGAAGAAATTCACCCCTCCACTTT; CDR3: CASSEYGGRNSPLHF
V: TRBV7-8; D: -; J: TRBJ2-7; size: -; DNA: TGTGCCAGCAGCTTAGGACCAACCGGCTCCTACGAGCAGTACTTC; CDR3: CASSLGPTGSYEQYF
V: TRBV20-1; D: -; J: TRBJ1-1; size: many; DNA: TGCAGTGTTATACGACCGGGGCCCATGAACACTGAAGCTTTCTTT; CDR3: CSVIRPGPMNTEAFF
V: TRBV29-1; D: TRBD2; J: TRBJ2-2; size: -; DNA: TGCAGCGTAGCGGGGCCGAACACCGGGGAGCTGTTTTTT; CDR3: CSVAGPNTGELFF
V: TRBV10-1; D: -; J: TRBJ2-2; size: few; DNA: TGCGCCAGCAGTGAGTCCAGGCTCCACACCGGGGAGCTGTTTTTT; CDR3: CASSESRLHTGELFF
V: TRBV20-1; D: TRBD1; J: TRBJ1-1; size: many; DNA: TGCAGTGCACCACAGGGGGCCGCGAACACTGAAGCTTTCTTT; CDR3: CSAPQGAANTEAFF
V: TRBV11-2; D: TRBD1; J: TRBJ1-2; size: once; DNA: TGTGCCAGCAGCTTAGGTTCCCCGGGACAGAACTATGGCTACACCTTC; CDR3: CASSLGSPGQNYGYTF
V: TRBV2; D: TRBD1; J: TRBJ1-2; size: once; DNA: TGTGCCAGCTTGACAGGGAGACATGATGGCTACACCTTC; CDR3: CASLTGRHDGYTF
V: TRBV19; D: -; J: TRBJ2-6; size: -; DNA: TGTGCCAGCCACATCGCCAGGGAAACTGGGGCCAACGTCCTGACTTTC; CDR3: CASHIARETGANVLTF
V: TRBV11-2; D: TRBD2; J: TRBJ2-7; size: -; DNA: TGCGCCAGCAGCGCGGGACTAGCGGGGGGAGGGGACGAGCAGTACTTC; CDR3: CASSAGLAGGGDEQYF
V: TRBV4-1; D: -; J: TRBJ2-2; size: many; DNA: TGCGCCAGCAGCACCCAGACAGTTACCGGGGAGCTGTTTTTT; CDR3: CASSTQTVTGELFF
V: TRBV12-3/TRBV12-4; D: TRBD1; J: TRBJ2-1; size: -; DNA: TGTGCCAGCAGTTTCCCAGGACTTAGGGGGCACAATGAGCAGTTCTTC; CDR3: CASSFPGLRGHNEQFF
V: TRBV10-1; D: -; J: TRBJ2-3; size: -; DNA: TGCGCCAGCAGTGAGTCGGGGGATACGCAGTATTTT; CDR3: CASSESGDTQYF
V: TRBV7-6; D: -; J: TRBJ1-2; size: many; DNA: TGTGCCAGCAGCCTAGTCTCGACAGCTGGCTACACCTTC; CDR3: CASSLVSTAGYTF
V: TRBV4-1; D: -; J: TRBJ2-3; size: -; DNA: TGCGCCAGCAGCCAAGATGTTGTGGGTACAGATACGCAGTATTTT; CDR3: CASSQDVVGTDTQYF
V: TRBV3-1; D: -; J: TRBJ1-2; size: -; DNA: TGTGCCAGCAGCCAGCAAGTAGGTTATGGCTACACCTTC; CDR3: CASSQQVGYGYTF
V: TRBV6-1; D: TRBD1; J: TRBJ1-2; size: -; DNA: TGTGCCAGCAGGAAAGTGACAGGGGACTATGGCTACACCTTC; CDR3: CASRKVTGDYGYTF
V: TRBV7-2; D: -; J: TRBJ2-1; size: many; DNA: TGTGCCAGCAGCCAGGGCCTCAGCTCCTACAATGAGCAGTTCTTC; CDR3: CASSQGLSSYNEQFF
V: TRBV10-3; D: TRBD1; J: TRBJ1-1; size: once; DNA: TGTGCCATCGGAGGCGGACAGGGGAAAGCTTTCTTT; CDR3: CAIGGGQGKAFF
V: TRBV20-1; D: TRBD2; J: TRBJ2-3; size: -; DNA: TGCAGTGCCCCGGGACTAGCTTACCCCACACTCGATACGCAGTATTTT; CDR3: CSAPGLAYPTLDTQYF
V: TRBV2; D: TRBD1; J: TRBJ1-2; size: many; DNA: TGTGCCAGCACCAGGGGGACCGAGGGCTATGGCTACACCTTC; CDR3: CASTRGTEGYGYTF
V: TRBV9; D: TRBD2; J: TRBJ2-3; size: many; DNA: TGTGCCAGCGGAGGACTAGCGGGCACAGATACGCAGTATTTT; CDR3: CASGGLAGTDTQYF
V: TRBV7-2; D: TRBD1; J: TRBJ1-2; size: many; DNA: TGTGCCAGCAGCCAGGACAGGGTATATGGCTACACCTTC; CDR3: CASSQDRVYGYTF
V: TRBV3-1; D: -; J: TRBJ2-5; size: many; DNA: TGTGCCAGCAGCCAAGAGTTAGAGACCCAGTACTTC; CDR3: CASSQELETQYF
V: TRBV7-3; D: -; J: TRBJ2-2; size: many; DNA: TGTGCCAGCAGCTCCCGAGTGTCGACCGGGGAGCTGTTTTTT; CDR3: CASSSRVSTGELFF
V: TRBV10-3; D: -; J: TRBJ2-7; size: -; DNA: TGTGCCATCAGTGAGTCCGGGGGGCACGAGCAGTACTTC; CDR3: CAISESGGHEQYF
V: TRBV19; D: -; J: TRBJ1-1; size: many; DNA: TGTGCCAGTAGTAACCGCGGATTCACTGAAGCTTTCTTT; CDR3: CASSNRGFTEAFF
V: TRBV29-1; D: TRBD1; J: TRBJ2-7; size: once; DNA: TGCAGCCTAGGGACAGGGCTTCGCTACGAGCAGTACTTC; CDR3: CSLGTGLRYEQYF
V: TRBV10-3; D: TRBD2; J: TRBJ2-3; size: -; DNA: TGTGCCATCAGTGGGCCGGCGGCTAGCGGGACTCCCACAGATACGCAGTATTTT; CDR3: CAISGPAASGTPTDTQYF
V: TRBV7-8; D: TRBD1; J: TRBJ2-7; size: -; DNA: TGTGCCAGCAGCCCGGACAGGGTCGGATACTACGAGCAGTACTTC; CDR3: CASSPDRVGYYEQYF
V: TRBV9; D: -; J: TRBJ2-3; size: -; DNA: TGTGCCAGCAGCGTAGGACATGGGACAGATACGCAGTATTTT; CDR3: CASSVGHGTDTQYF
V: TRBV13; D: TRBD1; J: TRBJ2-4; size: few; DNA: TGTGCCAGCAGCCCAGAGGGACAGGGGATTGTTAGGAGAGGAAACATTCAGTACTTC; CDR3: CASSPEGQGIVRRGNIQYF
V: TRBV5-1; D: TRBD2; J: TRBJ2-2; size: -; DNA: TGCGCCAGCAGCTCGGGCGGGGGGGCCGGCACCGGGGAGCTGTTTTTT; CDR3: CASSSGGGAGTGELFF
V: TRBV5-1; D: TRBD1; J: TRBJ2-7; size: -; DNA: TGCGCCAGCAGACAATGGACAGGCCCTTACGAGCAGTACTTC; CDR3: CASRQWTGPYEQYF
V: TRBV10-2; D: TRBD2; J: TRBJ2-7; size: -; DNA: TGCGCCAGTGTGAGCGGGAACTACGAGCAGTACTTC; CDR3: CASVSGNYEQYF
V: TRBV10-3; D: TRBD1; J: TRBJ2-7; size: few; DNA: TGTGCCATCAGTGGGACAGGGGGCAACGAGCAGTACTTC; CDR3: CAISGTGGNEQYF
V: TRBV7-9; D: -; J: TRBJ2-7; size: -; DNA: TGTGCCAGCAGCTTCCGGGAGAATGCCTACGAGCAGTACTTC; CDR3: CASSFRENAYEQYF
V: TRBV10-3; D: -; J: TRBJ2-7; size: -; DNA: TGTGCCATCAGTTCGTTGGGGGGCGGCCACGAGCAGTACTTC; CDR3: CAISSLGGGHEQYF
V: TRBV2; D: -; J: TRBJ2-7; size: few; DNA: TGTGCCAGCAGGGGAACGGGGCAGTACTTC; CDR3: CASRGTGQYF
V: TRBV10-3; D: TRBD2; J: TRBJ2-3; size: many; DNA: TGTGCCACCACCGGGACTAGCGGGAAAGATACGCAGTATTTT; CDR3: CATTGTSGKDTQYF
V: TRBV5-1; D: -; J: TRBJ1-1; size: many; DNA: TGCGCCAGCAGCAAACGGGGATTTTCGAACACTGAAGCTTTCTTT; CDR3: CASSKRGFSNTEAFF
V: TRBV12-3/TRBV12-4; D: TRBD2; J: TRBJ2-5; size: -; DNA: TGTGCCAGCAGCTTAGCCCTGACTAGCAGAGAGACCCAGTACTTC; CDR3: CASSLALTSRETQYF